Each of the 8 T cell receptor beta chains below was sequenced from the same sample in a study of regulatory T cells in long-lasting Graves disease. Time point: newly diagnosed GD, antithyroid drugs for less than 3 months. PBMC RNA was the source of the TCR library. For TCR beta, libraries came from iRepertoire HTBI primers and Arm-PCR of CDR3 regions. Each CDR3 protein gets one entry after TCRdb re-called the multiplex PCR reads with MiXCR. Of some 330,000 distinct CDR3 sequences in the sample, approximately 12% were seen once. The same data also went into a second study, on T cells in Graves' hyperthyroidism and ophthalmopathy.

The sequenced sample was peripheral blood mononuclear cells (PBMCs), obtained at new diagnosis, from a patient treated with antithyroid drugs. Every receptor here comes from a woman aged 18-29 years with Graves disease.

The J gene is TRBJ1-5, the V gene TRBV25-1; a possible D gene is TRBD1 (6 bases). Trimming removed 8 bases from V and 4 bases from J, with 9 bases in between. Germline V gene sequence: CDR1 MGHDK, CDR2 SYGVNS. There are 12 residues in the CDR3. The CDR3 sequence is CASGQFNQPQHF. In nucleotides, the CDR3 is TGTGCCAGCGGACAGTTTAATCAGCCCCAGCATTTT. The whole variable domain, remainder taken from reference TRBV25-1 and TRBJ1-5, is EADIYQTPRYLVIGTGKKITLECSQTMGHDKMYWYQQDPGMELHLIHYSYGVNSTEKGDLSSESTVSRIRTEHFPLTLESARPSHTSQYLCASGQFNQPQHFGDGTRLSIL.

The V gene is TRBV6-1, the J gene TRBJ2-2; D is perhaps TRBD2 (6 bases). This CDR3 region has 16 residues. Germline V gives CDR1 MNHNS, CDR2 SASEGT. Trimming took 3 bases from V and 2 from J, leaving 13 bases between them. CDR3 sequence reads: CASSDVRGLNTGELFF. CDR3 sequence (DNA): TGTGCCAGCAGTGACGTGCGGGGCTTAAACACCGGGGAGCTGTTTTTT.

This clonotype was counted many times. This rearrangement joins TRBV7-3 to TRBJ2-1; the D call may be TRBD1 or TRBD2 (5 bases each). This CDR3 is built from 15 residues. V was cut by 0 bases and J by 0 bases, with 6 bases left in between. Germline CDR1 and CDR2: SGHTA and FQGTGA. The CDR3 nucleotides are TGTGCCAGCAGCTTAACGGGGGTCTCCTACAATGAGCAGTTCTTC. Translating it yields CASSLTGVSYNEQFF.

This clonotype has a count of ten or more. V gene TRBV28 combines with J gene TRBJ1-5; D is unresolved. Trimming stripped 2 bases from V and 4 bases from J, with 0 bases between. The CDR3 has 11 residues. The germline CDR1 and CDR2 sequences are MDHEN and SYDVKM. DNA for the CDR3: TGTGCCAGCAGTTTAAATCAGCCCCAGCATTTT. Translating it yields CASSLNQPQHF.

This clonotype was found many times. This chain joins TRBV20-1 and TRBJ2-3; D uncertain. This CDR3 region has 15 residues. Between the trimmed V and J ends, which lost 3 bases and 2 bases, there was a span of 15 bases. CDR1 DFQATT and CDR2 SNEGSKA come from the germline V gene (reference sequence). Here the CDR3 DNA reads TGCAGTGCTAGGGCGGATCCAGTATTCACAGATACGCAGTATTTT. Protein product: CSARADPVFTDTQYF.

CDR3 loop: CASSPRLAGAEETQYF. The CDR3, as DNA: TGTGCCAGCAGTCCCAGACTAGCGGGGGCCGAAGAGACCCAGTACTTC. The chain is built from TRBV27 and TRBJ2-5, with 12 positions matching TRBD2. CDR1 and CDR2 from the germline V gene are MNHEY and SMNVEV (reference sequence). The J segment lost 3 bases and the V segment lost 5 bases, leaving 7 bases of the junction unmatched. The CDR3 spans 16 residues.

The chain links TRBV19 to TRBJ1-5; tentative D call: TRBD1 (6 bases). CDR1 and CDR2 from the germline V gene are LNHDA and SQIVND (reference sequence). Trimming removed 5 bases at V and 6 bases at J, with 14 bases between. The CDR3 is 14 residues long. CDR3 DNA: TGTGCCAGTAGTGCCACCACAGGGACTCAGCCCCAGCATTTT. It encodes CASSATTGTQPQHF.

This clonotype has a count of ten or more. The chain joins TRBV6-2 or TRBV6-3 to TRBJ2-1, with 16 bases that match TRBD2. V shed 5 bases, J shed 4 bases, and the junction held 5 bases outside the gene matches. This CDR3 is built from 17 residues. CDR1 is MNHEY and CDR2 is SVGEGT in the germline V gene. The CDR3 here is CASSTGTSGGAYNEQFF. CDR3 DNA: TGTGCCAGCAGTACCGGGACTAGCGGGGGGGCGTACAATGAGCAGTTCTTC.